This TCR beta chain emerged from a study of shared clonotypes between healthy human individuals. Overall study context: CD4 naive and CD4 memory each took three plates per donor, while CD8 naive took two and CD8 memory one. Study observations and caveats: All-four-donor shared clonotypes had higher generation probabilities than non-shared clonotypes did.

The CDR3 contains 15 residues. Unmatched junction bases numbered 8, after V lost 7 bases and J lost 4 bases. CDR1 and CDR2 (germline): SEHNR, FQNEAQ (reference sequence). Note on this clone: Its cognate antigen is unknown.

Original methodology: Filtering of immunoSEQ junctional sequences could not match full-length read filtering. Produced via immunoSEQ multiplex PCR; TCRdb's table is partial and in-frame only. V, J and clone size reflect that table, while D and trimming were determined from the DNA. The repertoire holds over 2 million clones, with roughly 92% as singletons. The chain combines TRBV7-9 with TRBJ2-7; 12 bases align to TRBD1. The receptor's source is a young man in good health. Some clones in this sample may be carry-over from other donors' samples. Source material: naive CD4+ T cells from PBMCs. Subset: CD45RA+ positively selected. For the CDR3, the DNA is TGTGCCAGCACCCCGCCGGGACAGGGGGCTTACGAGCAGTACTTC. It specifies CASTPPGQGAYEQYF.